This T cell receptor (beta chain) was observed in a study of OX40 agonist ivuxolimab in advanced cancers. Points from the study as a whole: Near-lowest levels of clonal expansion characterized partial responders at 0.1-3.0 mg/kg.

Germline V gives CDR1 MGHRA, CDR2 YSYEKL. J gave up 2 bases and V 4 bases, and 7 bases lay outside the gene matches. The CDR3 sequence is 15 residues long. As for this clone: Its antigen is still unknown.

The data were produced by immunoSEQ multiplex PCR, yet TCRdb's version contains in-frame clones alone and is incomplete. Of around 28,000 clones in the sample, over 75% are singletons; the top ten hold 13% to 15%. This chain links TRBV4-1 with TRBJ2-7; 8 nucleotides agree with TRBD1. The material sequenced was CD4+ or CD8+ T cells sorted from blood, taken in a trial of the OX40 agonist ivuxolimab. The sequence was collected from an adult with an advanced solid tumor such as melanoma, head and neck, liver or kidney cancer. The CDR3 is CASSRPGQETYEQYF. As DNA, the CDR3 is TGCGCCAGCAGCCGACCGGGACAGGAGACCTACGAGCAGTACTTC.